This TCR beta chain was observed in a study of cytomegalovirus exposure and HLA in healthy donors. Study-level points and caveats: It was reported in a later analysis that an Asian-associated ancestry cluster showed fewer N-insertions than the approximately 690-donor mean. In an earlier analysis, in some 600 donors, most V segments appeared productive either ~90% or ~30% of the time.

This CDR3 comprises 18 residues. With regard to this clone: Antigen unknown.

PCR was performed using 60 Vbeta and 13 Jbeta primers. The protocol was immunoSEQ multiplex PCR, while the TCRdb copy is restricted to in-frame clones and leaves out a portion. This sample has more than 150,000 clones; roughly 87% occur once, and the top ten carry about 0.24%. Input material: PBMCs. This TCR was recovered from a girl younger than two in good health and CMV-seronegative. J is TRBJ2-7 and V is TRBV1; the D call of TRBD1 is as the table states it, not checked on the DNA. TRBV1 is a pseudogene locus. The chain's CDR3 is CTSSRTEKTGEVYYEQYF. CDR3 in DNA: TGCACCAGCAGCCGAACAGAGAAGACAGGGGAAGTCTACTACGAGCAGTACTTC.